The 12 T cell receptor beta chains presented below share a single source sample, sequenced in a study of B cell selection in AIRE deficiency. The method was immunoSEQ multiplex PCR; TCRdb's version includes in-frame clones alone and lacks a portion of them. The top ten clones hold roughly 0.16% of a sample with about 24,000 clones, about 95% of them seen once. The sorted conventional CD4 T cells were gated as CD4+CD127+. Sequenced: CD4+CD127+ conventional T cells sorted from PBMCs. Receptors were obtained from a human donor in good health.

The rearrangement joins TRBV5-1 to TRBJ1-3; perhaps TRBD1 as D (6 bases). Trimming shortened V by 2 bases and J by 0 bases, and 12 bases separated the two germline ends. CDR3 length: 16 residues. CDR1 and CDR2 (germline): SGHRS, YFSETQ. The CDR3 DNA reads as TGCGCCAGCAGCTTTGATACGGACAGCTCTGGAAACACCATATATTTT. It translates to CASSFDTDSSGNTIYF.

CDR3 region: CASSLMAEAFF. Here the CDR3 DNA reads TGTGCCAGCAGCTTGATGGCTGAAGCTTTCTTT. The chain recombines TRBV5-6 with TRBJ1-1; D gene unclear. V was shortened by 1 base and J by 6 bases, with 4 bases between the two germline ends. This CDR3 is built from 11 residues. CDR1 and CDR2 (germline): SGHDT, YYEEEE. Using reference TRBV5-6 and TRBJ1-1 for the parts outside the CDR3, the full variable domain is DAGVTQSPTHLIKTRGQQVTLRCSPKSGHDTVSWYQQALGQGPQFIFQYYEEEERQRGNFPDRFSGHQFPNYSSELNVNALLLGDSALYLCASSLMAEAFFGQGTRLTVV.

The DNA of the CDR3 is TGTGCCAGCAGCGCCTTACGAGGGGACAGTAATCAGCCCCAGCATTTT. Amino acids: CASSALRGDSNQPQHF. The chain is built from TRBV7-9 and TRBJ1-5; TRBD1 matches 7 bases. CDR1 and CDR2 from the germline V gene are SEHNR and FQNEAQ (reference sequence). The CDR3 has 16 residues. Trimming took 5 bases from V and 4 from J; bases not matched to a gene: 11.

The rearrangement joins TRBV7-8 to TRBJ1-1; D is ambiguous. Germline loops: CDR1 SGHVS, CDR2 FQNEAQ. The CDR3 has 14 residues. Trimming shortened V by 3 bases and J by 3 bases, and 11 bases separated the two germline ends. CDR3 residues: CASSFRGRDTEAFF. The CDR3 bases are TGTGCCAGCAGCTTTCGGGGAAGGGACACTGAAGCTTTCTTT.

The CDR3 spells CASSLGAGPDTQYF. In DNA, the CDR3 is TGTGCCAGCAGCTTAGGGGCAGGGCCTGATACGCAGTATTTT. The chain uses TRBV7-8 and TRBJ2-3; maybe TRBD1 (5 bases). V lost 1 base to trimming and J lost 6 bases, with 11 bases between them. CDR1 SGHVS and CDR2 FQNEAQ come from the germline V gene. The CDR3 sequence is 14 residues long. The whole variable domain, remainder taken from reference TRBV7-8 and TRBJ2-3, is GAGVSQSPRYKVAKRGQDVALRCDPISGHVSLFWYQQALGQGPEFLTYFQNEAQLDKSGLPSDRFFAERPEGSVSTLKIQRTQQEDSAVYLCASSLGAGPDTQYFGPGTRLTVL.

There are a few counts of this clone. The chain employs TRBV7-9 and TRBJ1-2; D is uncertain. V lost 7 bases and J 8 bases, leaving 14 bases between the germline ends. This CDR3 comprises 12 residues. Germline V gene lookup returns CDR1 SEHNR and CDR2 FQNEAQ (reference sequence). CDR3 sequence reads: CASNHINPGYTF. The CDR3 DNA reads TGTGCCAGCAACCATATAAACCCCGGCTACACCTTC.

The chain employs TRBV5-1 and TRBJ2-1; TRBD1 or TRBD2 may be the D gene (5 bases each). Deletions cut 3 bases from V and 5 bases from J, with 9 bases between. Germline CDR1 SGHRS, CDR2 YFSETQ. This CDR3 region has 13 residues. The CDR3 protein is CASSWDRNNEQFF. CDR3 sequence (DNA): TGCGCCAGCAGCTGGGACCGTAACAATGAGCAGTTCTTC.

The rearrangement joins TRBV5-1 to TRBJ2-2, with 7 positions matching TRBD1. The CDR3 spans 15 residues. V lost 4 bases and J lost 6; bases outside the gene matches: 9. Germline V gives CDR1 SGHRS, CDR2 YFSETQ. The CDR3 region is CASSLDRAPPGELFF. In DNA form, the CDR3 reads TGCGCCAGCAGCCTTGACAGGGCGCCCCCCGGGGAGCTGTTTTTT.

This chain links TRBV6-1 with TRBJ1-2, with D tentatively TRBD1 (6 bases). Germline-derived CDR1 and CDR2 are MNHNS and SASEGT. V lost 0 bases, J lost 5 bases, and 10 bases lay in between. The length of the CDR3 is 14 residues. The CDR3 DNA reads TGTGCCAGCAGTGAAGCTACAGGGTGGTATGGCTACACCTTC. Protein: CASSEATGWYGYTF.

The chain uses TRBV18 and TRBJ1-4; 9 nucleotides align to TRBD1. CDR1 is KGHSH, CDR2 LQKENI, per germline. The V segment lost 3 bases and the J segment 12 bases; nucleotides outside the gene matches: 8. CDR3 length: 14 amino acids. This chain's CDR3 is CASSPGTGFGELFF. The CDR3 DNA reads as TGTGCCAGCTCACCTGGGACAGGGTTTGGGGAACTGTTTTTT.

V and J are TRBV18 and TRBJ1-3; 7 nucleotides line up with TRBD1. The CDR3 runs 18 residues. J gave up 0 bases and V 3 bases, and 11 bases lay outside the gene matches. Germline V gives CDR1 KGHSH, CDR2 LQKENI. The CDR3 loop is CASSPTGTVPYSGNTIYF. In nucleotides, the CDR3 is TGTGCCAGCTCACCGACCGGGACAGTTCCCTACTCTGGAAACACCATATATTTT.

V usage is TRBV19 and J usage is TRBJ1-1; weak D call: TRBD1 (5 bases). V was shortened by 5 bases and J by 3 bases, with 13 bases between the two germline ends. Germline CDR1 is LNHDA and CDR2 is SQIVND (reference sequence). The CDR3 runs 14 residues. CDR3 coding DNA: TGTGCCAGTAGTTCAACAGGTTTTGACACTGAAGCTTTCTTT. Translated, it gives CASSSTGFDTEAFF.